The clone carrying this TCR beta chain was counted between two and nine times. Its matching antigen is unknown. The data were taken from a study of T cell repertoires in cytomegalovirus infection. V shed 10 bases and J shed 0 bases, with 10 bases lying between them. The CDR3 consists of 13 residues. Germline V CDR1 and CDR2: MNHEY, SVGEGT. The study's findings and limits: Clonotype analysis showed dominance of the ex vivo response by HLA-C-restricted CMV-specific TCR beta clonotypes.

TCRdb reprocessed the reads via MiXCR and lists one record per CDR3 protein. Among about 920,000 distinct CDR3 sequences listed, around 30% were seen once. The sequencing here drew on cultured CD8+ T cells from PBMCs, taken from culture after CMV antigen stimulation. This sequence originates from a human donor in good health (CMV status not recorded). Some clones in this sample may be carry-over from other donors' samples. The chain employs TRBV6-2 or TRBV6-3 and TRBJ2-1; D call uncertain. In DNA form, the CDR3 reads TGTGCCACTTCATATACCTCCTACAATGAGCAGTTCTTC. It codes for CATSYTSYNEQFF.